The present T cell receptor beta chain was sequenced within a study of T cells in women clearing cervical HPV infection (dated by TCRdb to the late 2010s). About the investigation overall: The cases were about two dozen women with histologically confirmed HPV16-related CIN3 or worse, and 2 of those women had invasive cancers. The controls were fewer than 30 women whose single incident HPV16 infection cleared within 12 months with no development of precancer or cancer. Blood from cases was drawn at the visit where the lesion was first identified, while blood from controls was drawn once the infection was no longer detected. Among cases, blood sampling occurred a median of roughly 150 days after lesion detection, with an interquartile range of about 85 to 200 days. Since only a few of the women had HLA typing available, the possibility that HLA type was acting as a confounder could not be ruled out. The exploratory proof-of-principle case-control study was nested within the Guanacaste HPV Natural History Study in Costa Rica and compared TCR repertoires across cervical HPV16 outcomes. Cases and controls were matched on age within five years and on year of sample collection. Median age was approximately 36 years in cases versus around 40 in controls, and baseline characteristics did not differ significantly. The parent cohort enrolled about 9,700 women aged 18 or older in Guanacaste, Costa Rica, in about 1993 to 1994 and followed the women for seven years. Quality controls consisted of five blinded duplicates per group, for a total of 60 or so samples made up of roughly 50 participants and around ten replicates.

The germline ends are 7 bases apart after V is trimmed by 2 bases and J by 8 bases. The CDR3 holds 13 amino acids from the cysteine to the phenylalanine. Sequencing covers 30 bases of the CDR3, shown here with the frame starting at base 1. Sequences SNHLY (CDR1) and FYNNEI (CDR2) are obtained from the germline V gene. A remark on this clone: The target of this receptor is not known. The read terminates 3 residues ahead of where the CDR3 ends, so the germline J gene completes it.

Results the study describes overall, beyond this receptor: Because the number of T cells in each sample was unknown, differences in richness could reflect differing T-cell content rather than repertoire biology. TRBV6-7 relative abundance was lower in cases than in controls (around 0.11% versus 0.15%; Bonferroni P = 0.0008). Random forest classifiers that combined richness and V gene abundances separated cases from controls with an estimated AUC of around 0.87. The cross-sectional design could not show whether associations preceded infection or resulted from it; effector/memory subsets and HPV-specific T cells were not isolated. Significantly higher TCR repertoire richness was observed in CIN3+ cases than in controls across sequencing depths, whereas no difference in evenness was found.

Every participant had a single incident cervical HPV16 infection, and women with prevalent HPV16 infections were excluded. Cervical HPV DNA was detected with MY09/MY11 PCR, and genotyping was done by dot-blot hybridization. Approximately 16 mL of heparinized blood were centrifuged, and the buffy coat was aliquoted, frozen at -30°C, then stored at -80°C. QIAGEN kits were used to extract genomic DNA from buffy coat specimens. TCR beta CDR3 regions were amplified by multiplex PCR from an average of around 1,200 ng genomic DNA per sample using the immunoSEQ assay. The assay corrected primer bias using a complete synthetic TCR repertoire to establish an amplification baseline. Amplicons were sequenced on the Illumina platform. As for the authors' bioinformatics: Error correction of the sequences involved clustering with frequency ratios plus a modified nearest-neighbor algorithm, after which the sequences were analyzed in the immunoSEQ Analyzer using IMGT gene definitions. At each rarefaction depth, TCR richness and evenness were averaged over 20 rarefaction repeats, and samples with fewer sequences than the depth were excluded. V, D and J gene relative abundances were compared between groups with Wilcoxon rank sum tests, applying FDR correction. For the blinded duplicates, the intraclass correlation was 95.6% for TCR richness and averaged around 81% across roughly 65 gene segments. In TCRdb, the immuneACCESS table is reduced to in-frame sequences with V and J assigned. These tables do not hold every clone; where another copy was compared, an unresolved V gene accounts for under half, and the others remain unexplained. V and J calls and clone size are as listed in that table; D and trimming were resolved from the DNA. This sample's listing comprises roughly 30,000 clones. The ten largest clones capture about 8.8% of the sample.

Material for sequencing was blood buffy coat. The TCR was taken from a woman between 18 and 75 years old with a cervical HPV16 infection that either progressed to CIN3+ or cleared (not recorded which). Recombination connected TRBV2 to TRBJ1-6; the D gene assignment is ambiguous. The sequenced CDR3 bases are TGTGCCAGCAGTGAAACGGGTTATTCACCC. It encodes CASSETGYSP. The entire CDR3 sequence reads CASSETGYSPLHF.